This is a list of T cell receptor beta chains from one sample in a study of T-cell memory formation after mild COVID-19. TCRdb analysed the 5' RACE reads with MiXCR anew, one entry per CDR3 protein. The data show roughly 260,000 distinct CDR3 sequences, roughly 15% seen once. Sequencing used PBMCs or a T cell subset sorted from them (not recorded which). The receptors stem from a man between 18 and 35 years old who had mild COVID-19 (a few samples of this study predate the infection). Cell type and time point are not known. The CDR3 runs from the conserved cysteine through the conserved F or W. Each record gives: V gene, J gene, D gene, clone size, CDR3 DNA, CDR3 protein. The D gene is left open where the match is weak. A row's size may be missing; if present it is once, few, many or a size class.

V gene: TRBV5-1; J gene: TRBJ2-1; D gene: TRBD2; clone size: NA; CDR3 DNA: TGCGCCAGCAGCTTGGGTGCGGGGGGTGAATTCAATGAGCAGTTCTTC; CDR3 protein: CASSLGAGGEFNEQFF
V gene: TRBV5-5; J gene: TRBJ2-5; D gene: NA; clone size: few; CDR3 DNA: TGTGCCAGCATACGTATTCCGGGACAATCGACCCAGTACTTC; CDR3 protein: CASIRIPGQSTQYF
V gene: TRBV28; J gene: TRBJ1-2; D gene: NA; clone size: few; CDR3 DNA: TGTGCCAGCCGACAGATGGTAACCTATGGCTACACCTTC; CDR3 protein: CASRQMVTYGYTF
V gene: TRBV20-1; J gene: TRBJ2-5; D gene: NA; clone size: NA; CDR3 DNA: TGCAGTGCTAGGGACAGTAACAAAGAGACCCAGTACTTC; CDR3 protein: CSARDSNKETQYF
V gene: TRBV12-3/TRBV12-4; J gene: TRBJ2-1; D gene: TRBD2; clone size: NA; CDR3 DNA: TGTGCCAGCAGTTTAAGACTAGCTGGCAATGAGCAGTTCTTC; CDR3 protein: CASSLRLAGNEQFF
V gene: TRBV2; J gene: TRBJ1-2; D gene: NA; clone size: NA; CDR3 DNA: TGTGCCAGCAGTACCGGGCGGACCCCTAACTATGGCTACACCTTC; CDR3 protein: CASSTGRTPNYGYTF
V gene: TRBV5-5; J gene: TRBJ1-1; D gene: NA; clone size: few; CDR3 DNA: TGTGCCAGCAGTCCTGAGCGGGTGAACACTGAAGCTTTCTTT; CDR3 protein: CASSPERVNTEAFF
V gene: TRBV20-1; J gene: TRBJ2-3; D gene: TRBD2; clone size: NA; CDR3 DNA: TGCAGTGCCCAGACCGGGACTAGCGATCTCACAGATACGCAGTATTTT; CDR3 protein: CSAQTGTSDLTDTQYF
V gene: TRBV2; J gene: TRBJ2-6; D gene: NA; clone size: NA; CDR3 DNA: TGTGCCAGCAGTGTAGACTCTGGGGCCAACGTCCTGACTTTC; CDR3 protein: CASSVDSGANVLTF
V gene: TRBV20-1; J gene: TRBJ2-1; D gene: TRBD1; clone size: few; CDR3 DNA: TGCAGTGCTCCCAACGGACAGGGGAGTAGTGGCAATGAGCAGTTCTTC; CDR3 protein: CSAPNGQGSSGNEQFF
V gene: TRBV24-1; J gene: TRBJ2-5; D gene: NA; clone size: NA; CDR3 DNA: TGTGCCACCAGTGGAGGGCACCAAGAGACCCAGTACTTC; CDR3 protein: CATSGGHQETQYF
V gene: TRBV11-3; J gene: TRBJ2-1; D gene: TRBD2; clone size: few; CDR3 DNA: TGTGCCAGCAGCTCCCAGGGTGGAGCGGGGGCATACAATGAGCAGTTCTTC; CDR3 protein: CASSSQGGAGAYNEQFF
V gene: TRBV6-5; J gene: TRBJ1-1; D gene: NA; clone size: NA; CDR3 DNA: TGTGCCAGCAGTTATTACTTTAACCAGGGTCGGGAAGCTTTCTTT; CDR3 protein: CASSYYFNQGREAFF
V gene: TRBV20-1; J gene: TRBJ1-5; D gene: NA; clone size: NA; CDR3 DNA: TGCAGTGCTAGAGCCGAAGCCAATCAGCCCCAGCATTTT; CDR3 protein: CSARAEANQPQHF
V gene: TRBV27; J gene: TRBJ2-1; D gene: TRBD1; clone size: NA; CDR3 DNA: TGTGCCAGCAGTTCCCAGGGACAGGGGGACAATGAGCAGTTCTTC; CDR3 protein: CASSSQGQGDNEQFF
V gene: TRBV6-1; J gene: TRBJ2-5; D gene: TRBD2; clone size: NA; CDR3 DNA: TGTGCCAGCAGTGAATTAGGCGGGGGGGCCTCAGAGACCCAGTACTTC; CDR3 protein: CASSELGGGASETQYF
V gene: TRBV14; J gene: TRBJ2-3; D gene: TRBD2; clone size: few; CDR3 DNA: TGTGCCAGCAGCCCCTGGGGGGGGAGAAGCACAGATACGCAGTATTTT; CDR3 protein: CASSPWGGRSTDTQYF
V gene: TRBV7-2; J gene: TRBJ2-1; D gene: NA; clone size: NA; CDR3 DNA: TGTGCCAGCAGCTTAGGCCGACTTTTATACAATGAGCAGTTCTTC; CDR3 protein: CASSLGRLLYNEQFF
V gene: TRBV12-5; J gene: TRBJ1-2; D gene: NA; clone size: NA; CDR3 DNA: TGTGCTAGTGGTCTCACCAGGGGAACTAACTATGGCTACACCTTC; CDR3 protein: CASGLTRGTNYGYTF
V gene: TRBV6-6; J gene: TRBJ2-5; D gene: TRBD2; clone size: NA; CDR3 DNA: TGTGCCAGCAGTTACTCGTCGAGGTTCGGCGGGGGGGAAGAGACCCAGTACTTC; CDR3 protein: CASSYSSRFGGGEETQYF
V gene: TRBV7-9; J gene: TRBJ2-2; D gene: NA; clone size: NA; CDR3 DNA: TGTGCCAGCAGGACTACAGGGTCCGGGGAGCTGTTTTTT; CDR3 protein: CASRTTGSGELFF
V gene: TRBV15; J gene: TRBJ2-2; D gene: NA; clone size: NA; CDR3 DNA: TGTGCCACCAGAGAGGGGGCGAACACCGGGGAGCTGTTTTTT; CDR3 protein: CATREGANTGELFF
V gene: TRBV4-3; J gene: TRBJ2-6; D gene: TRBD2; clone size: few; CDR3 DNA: TGCGCCAGCAGCCGGGAACCGGGACTAGCTGGGGCCAACGTCCTGACTTTC; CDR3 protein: CASSREPGLAGANVLTF
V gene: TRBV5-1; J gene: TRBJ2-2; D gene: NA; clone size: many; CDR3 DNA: TGCGCCAGCAGCTTAGGGTGGACCGGGGAGCTGTTTTTT; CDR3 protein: CASSLGWTGELFF
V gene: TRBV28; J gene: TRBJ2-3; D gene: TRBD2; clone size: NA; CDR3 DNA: TGTGCCAGCACCCTACCGGGGGGATCTAGCACAGATACGCAGTATTTT; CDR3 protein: CASTLPGGSSTDTQYF
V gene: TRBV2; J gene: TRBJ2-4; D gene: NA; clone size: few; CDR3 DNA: TGTGCCAGCAGCCACAGTGAAAACATTCAGTACTTC; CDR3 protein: CASSHSENIQYF
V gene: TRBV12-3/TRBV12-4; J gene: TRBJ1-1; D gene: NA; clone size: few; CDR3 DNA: TGTGCCAGCGCCCCGTTGGGTCTGAACACTGAAGCTTTCTTT; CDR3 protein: CASAPLGLNTEAFF
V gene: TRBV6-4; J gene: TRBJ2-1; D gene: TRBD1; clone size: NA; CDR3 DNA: TGTGCCAGCAGTGACCTCGGGACAGGGGCGTTAGGAGAGCAGTTCTTC; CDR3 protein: CASSDLGTGALGEQFF
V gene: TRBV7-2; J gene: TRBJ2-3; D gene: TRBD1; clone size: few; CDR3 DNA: TGTGCCAGCAGCCAGACCCTAGGGGGCGCGACAGATACGCAGTATTTT; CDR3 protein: CASSQTLGGATDTQYF
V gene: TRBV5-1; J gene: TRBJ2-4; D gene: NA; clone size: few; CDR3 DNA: TGCGCCAGCAGCTTGGCTACGGGGGCACGTACCAAAAACATTCAGTACTTC; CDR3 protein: CASSLATGARTKNIQYF
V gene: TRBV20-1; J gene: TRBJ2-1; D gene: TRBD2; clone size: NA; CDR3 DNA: TGCAGTGCGCCCGGGACTTCTAGCGGGGGGGGCGCGCTGGGATACAATGAGCAGTTCTTC; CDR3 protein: CSAPGTSSGGGALGYNEQFF
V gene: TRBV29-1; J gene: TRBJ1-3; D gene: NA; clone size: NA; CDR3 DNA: TGCAGCGTCGGAACAGCGATCTCTGGAAACACCATATATTTT; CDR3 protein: CSVGTAISGNTIYF
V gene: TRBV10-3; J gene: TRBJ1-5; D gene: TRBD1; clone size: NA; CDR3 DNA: TGTGCCATCAGCAGGGGGCCGGGCAGTCAGCCCCAGCATTTT; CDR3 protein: CAISRGPGSQPQHF
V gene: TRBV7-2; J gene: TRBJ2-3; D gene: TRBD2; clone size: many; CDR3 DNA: TGTGCCAGCAGCTCACCCGCGGTAGCGGGATATACGCAGTATTTT; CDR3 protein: CASSSPAVAGYTQYF
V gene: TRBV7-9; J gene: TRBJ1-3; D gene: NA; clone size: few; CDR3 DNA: TGTGCCAGCAGCTTGGTCAGGGAAACTGGAAACACCATATATTTT; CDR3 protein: CASSLVRETGNTIYF
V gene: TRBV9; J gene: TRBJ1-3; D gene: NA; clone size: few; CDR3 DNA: TGTGCCAGCAGCCCGCAGCCGAACTCTGGAAACACCATATATTTT; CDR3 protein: CASSPQPNSGNTIYF
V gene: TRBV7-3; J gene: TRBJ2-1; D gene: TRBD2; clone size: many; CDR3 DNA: TGTGCCAGCAGCCTGGGGGGGACTGATTACAATGAGCAGTTCTTC; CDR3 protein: CASSLGGTDYNEQFF
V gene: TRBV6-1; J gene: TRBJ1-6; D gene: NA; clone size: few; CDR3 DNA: TGTGCCAGCAGTGCACCGCCTTCAGGGGTTAATTCACCCCTCCACTTT; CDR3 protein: CASSAPPSGVNSPLHF
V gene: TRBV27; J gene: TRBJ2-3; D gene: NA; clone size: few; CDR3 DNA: TGTGCCAGCAGTTTCCAGGGGTTACGCACAGATACGCAGTATTTT; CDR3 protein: CASSFQGLRTDTQYF
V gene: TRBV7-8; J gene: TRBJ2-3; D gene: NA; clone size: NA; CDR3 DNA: TGTGCCAGCAGCTTCGTGGAGGGAGATACGCAGTATTTT; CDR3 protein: CASSFVEGDTQYF
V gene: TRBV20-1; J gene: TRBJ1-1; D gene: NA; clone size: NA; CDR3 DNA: TGCAGTGCTAGAGGCCAGACTCTGAACACTGAAGCTTTCTTT; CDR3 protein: CSARGQTLNTEAFF
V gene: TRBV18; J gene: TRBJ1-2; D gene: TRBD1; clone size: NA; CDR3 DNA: TGTGCCAGCTCCGGGACAGGGTCCTTCAATGGCTACACCTTC; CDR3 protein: CASSGTGSFNGYTF
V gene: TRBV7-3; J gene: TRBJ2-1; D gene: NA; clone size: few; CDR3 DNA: TGTGCCAGCAGCTCCCCGGGCAATGAGCAGTTCTTC; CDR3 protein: CASSSPGNEQFF
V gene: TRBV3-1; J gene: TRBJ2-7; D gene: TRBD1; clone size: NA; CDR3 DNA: TGTGCCAGCAGCCGGACAGGGGGCTCCTACGAGCAGTACTTC; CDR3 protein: CASSRTGGSYEQYF
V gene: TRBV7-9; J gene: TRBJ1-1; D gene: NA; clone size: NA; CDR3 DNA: TGTGCCAGCAGCCTCCGGGTGGGTCTGGGAGCTTTCTTT; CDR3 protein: CASSLRVGLGAFF
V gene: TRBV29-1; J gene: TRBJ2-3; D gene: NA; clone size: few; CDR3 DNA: TGCAGCGCCCCTGAGGTTAGCACAGATACGCAGTATTTT; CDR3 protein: CSAPEVSTDTQYF
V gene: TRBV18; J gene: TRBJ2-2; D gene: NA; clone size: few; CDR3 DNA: TGTGCCAGCTCACCCGGACTCCTAACGACCGGGGAGCTGTTTTTT; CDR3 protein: CASSPGLLTTGELFF
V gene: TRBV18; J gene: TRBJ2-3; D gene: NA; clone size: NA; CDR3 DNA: TGTGCCAGCTCACCAAGTACCCGGGTTGGAGATACGCAGTATTTT; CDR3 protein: CASSPSTRVGDTQYF
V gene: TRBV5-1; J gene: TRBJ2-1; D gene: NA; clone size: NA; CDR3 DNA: TGCGCCAGCAGCCTACGGTTCCAGGGGTACATTGAGCAGTTCTTC; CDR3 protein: CASSLRFQGYIEQFF
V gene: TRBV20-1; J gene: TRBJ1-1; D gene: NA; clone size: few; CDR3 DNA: TGCAGTGCGGGACGAGGCAGCTCCAACACTGAAGCTTTCTTT; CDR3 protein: CSAGRGSSNTEAFF
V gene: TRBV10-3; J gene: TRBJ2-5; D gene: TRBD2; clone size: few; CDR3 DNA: TGTGCCATCAGTGATCAGCGGGGGGGCCGGGAGACCCAGTACTTC; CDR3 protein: CAISDQRGGRETQYF